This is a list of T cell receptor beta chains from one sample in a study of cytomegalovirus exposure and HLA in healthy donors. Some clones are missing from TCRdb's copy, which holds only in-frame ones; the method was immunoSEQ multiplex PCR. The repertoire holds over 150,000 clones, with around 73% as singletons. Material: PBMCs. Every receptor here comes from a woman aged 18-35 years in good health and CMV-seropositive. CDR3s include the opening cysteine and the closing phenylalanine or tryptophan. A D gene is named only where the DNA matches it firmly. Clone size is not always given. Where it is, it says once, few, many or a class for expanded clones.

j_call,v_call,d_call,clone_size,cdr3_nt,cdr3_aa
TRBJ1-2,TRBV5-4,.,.,TGTGCCAGCACCCTGGACGGGGTGGCCTATGGCTACACCTTC,CASTLDGVAYGYTF
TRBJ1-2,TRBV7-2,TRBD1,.,TGTGCCAGCAGCTTGACAGGGGGCGGTGGCTATGGCTACACCTTC,CASSLTGGGGYGYTF
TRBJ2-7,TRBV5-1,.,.,TGCGCCAGCAGCTCACGGACAAGGACCTACGAGCAGTACTTC,CASSSRTRTYEQYF
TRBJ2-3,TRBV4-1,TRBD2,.,TGCGCCAGCAGCCAAGAGGGCGGGGGGGTTGCAGATACGCAGTATTTT,CASSQEGGGVADTQYF
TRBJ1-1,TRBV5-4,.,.,TGTGCCAGCAGCTTCGCAGGGCTGAACACTGAAGCTTTCTTT,CASSFAGLNTEAFF
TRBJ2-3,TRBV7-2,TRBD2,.,TGTGCCAGCAGCTTAGTCGGGGGGGCGACAGATACGCAGTATTTT,CASSLVGGATDTQYF
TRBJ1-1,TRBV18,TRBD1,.,TGTGCCAGCTCACCATTGACCAGGGGGCTCACTGAAGCTTTCTTT,CASSPLTRGLTEAFF
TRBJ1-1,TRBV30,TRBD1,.,TGTGCCTGGAGCACCTACAGGGGAAGGACTGAAGCTTTCTTT,CAWSTYRGRTEAFF
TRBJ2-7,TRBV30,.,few,TGTGCCTGGAGTGTTGGGCAGGGTCCCTACGAGCAGTACTTC,CAWSVGQGPYEQYF
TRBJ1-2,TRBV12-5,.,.,TGTGCTAGTGGTTTCAGGGCCCGAATAAACTATGGCTACACCTTC,CASGFRARINYGYTF
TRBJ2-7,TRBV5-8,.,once,TGTGCCAGCAGCCAAGGGGTGTCAGGGTACGACGAGCAGTACTTC,CASSQGVSGYDEQYF
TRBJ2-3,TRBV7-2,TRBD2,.,TGTGCCAGCAGCTGGGCAGGAGCGGGGGTGGATACGCAGTATTTT,CASSWAGAGVDTQYF
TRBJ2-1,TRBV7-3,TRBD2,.,TGTGCCAGCAGCTCGGGACTAGGTGGCGATGAGCAGTTCTTC,CASSSGLGGDEQFF
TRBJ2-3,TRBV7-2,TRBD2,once,TGTGCCAGCAGCTTAGTTAGCGGGGGTGCTGCGGGCACAGATACGCAGTATTTT,CASSLVSGGAAGTDTQYF
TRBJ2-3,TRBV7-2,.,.,TGTGCCAGCAGCTACGTGAGGTCAGATACGCAGTATTTT,CASSYVRSDTQYF
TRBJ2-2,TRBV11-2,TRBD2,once,TGTGCCAGCAGCTTTTCTAGCGGACTAGCGGGGGGTGACACCGGGGAGCTGTTTTTT,CASSFSSGLAGGDTGELFF
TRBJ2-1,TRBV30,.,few,TGTGCCTGGAGTGTTGGGACACATTACAATGAGCAGTTCTTC,CAWSVGTHYNEQFF
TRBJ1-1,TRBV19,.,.,TGTGCCAGTAGGGCCACCCTGAACACTGAAGCTTTCTTT,CASRATLNTEAFF
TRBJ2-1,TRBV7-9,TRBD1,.,TGTGCCAGCCTAGGACAGGGGAGGGGTTTGTCCTACAATGAGCAGTTCTTC,CASLGQGRGLSYNEQFF
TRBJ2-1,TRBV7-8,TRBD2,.,TGTGCCAGCAGCTCCCCTGGGGGAGCGGGGTCTAACAATGAGCAGTTCTTC,CASSSPGGAGSNNEQFF
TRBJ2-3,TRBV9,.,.,TGTGCCAGCAGCGCTGAGTTCCGTGCAGATACGCAGTATTTT,CASSAEFRADTQYF
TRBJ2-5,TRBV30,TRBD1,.,TGTGCCTGGAGGGGACAGGCAGGGGCACGAGGGGAGACCCAGTACTTC,CAWRGQAGARGETQYF
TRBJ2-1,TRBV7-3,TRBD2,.,TGTGCCAGCAGCTTAGCGGGGCCGGGACTAGCGTACAATGAGCAGTTCTTC,CASSLAGPGLAYNEQFF
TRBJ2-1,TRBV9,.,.,TGTGCCAGCAGCGTAGGGCCAGGGAGGAGGGACAATGAGCAGTTCTTC,CASSVGPGRRDNEQFF
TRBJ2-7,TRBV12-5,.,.,TGTGCTAGTGGTTTACCCCGGGGGACCTCCTACGAGCAGTACTTC,CASGLPRGTSYEQYF
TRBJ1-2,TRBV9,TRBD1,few,TGTGCCAGCAGCACCACTCTCCGGGACAGGGATGGCTACACCTTC,CASSTTLRDRDGYTF
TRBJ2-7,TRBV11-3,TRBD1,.,TGTGCCAGCAGCCAGACCTACAGGGGCGAGCAGTACTTC,CASSQTYRGEQYF
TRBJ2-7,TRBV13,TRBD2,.,TGTGCCAGCAGCCCCGGGGGGAGGGGCGAGCAGTACTTC,CASSPGGRGEQYF
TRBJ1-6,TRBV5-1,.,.,TGCGCCAGCAGCTTGGGCGGGGAGTTCAACTATAATTCACCCCTCCACTTT,CASSLGGEFNYNSPLHF
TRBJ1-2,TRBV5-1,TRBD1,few,TGCGCCAGCAGCCCTAATTCGGGACAGGACGGCTACACCTTC,CASSPNSGQDGYTF
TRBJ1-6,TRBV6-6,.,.,TGTGCCAGCAGGCCCGCCGACAGGACGGATAATTCACCCCTCCACTTT,CASRPADRTDNSPLHF
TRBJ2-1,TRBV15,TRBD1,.,TGTGCCACCAGCGTCACACCGACAGGGGTGATGAATGAGCAGTTCTTC,CATSVTPTGVMNEQFF
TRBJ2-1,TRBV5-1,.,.,TGCGCCAGCAGCTTGGAGTGGGGCGGTGAGCAGTTCTTC,CASSLEWGGEQFF
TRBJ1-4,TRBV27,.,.,TGTGCCAGCAGTTTATGGGGAGGGCTGAAACTGTTTTTT,CASSLWGGLKLFF
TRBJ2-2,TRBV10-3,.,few,TGTGCCATCAGTGATGGGGGCCAGGCAGGGGAGTTCACCGGGGAGCTGTTTTTT,CAISDGGQAGEFTGELFF
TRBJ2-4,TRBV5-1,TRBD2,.,TGCGCCAGCAGCTTCACTAGCGGGGGGGCCGCGGACATTCAGTACTTC,CASSFTSGGAADIQYF
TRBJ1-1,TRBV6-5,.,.,TGTGCCAGCAGTTACGTGGGGGGGGACACTGAAGCTTTCTTT,CASSYVGGDTEAFF
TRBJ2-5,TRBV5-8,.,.,TGTGCCAGCAGCCCCTGGAAGATGGCGAGCAGGCAAGAGACCCAGTACTTC,CASSPWKMASRQETQYF
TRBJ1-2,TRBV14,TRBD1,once,TGTGCCAGCAGCGTACGACAGGGGGCTGACGGCTACACCTTC,CASSVRQGADGYTF
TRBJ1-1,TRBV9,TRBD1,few,TGTGCCAGCAGCGTAGGGGGACAGCCGGGCACTGAAGCTTTCTTT,CASSVGGQPGTEAFF
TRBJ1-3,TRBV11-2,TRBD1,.,TGTGCCAGCAGCTTAGTCCGGACAGGGTTACTCGCGGGGGGAAACACCATATATTTT,CASSLVRTGLLAGGNTIYF
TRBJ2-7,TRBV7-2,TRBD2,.,TGTGCCAGCAGCTTACGCAAGCGGGGTCCCTACGAGCAGTACTTC,CASSLRKRGPYEQYF
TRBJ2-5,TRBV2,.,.,TGTGCCAGCAGTGCGGGGGAGGCGGCAGAGACCCAGTACTTC,CASSAGEAAETQYF